This is a list of T cell receptor beta chains from one sample in a study of CD8+ T cells in alopecia areata. The table came from immunoSEQ multiplex PCR; TCRdb's copy has only in-frame clones and leaves some out. The repertoire holds about 130,000 clones, with about 47% as singletons. Sequences were derived from CD8+ T cells sorted from blood, sampled at week 0. The receptors originated from a human donor with alopecia areata. Both conserved end residues are part of each CDR3. Size is stated for part of the rows, as once, few or many counts, or as a class when the clone is expanded.

clone_size | cdr3_length | j_call | v_call | cdr3_aa
NA | 15 | TRBJ2-7 | TRBV6-1 | CASRLTVYSPYEQYF
NA | 14 | TRBJ2-7 | TRBV4-1 | CASSQDRQNYEQYF
NA | 17 | TRBJ1-5 | TRBV4-3 | CASSQDRVGVPNQPQHF
NA | 12 | TRBJ2-7 | TRBV30 | CAWSVGGYEQYF
few | 14 | TRBJ1-2 | TRBV29-1 | CSVDGWEHDYGYTF
few | 15 | TRBJ1-6 | TRBV7-9 | CASSWLQGKIGTLHF
NA | 14 | TRBJ1-1 | TRBV19 | CASSMEGQFTEAFF
NA | 13 | TRBJ2-7 | TRBV4-3 | CASSQEVGFEQYF
NA | 14 | TRBJ2-3 | TRBV7-9 | CASSSSFGADTQYF
few | 14 | TRBJ1-2 | TRBV7-6 | CASSLSDRGYGYTF
NA | 11 | TRBJ2-1 | TRBV5-6 | CASSSSHEQFF
NA | 14 | TRBJ2-1 | TRBV7-9 | CASSYPSPVDEQFF
few | 14 | TRBJ2-3 | TRBV13 | CASSTGTFTDTQYF
NA | 11 | TRBJ2-4 | TRBV29-1 | CSAYWENIQYF
few | 12 | TRBJ2-1 | TRBV7-9 | CASPGGLDEQFF
few | 11 | TRBJ2-7 | TRBV25-1 | CASEQGHEQYF
few | 16 | TRBJ2-2 | TRBV2 | CASSENRRENTGELFF
few | 13 | TRBJ1-2 | TRBV19 | CASSPGGVNGYTF
few | 14 | TRBJ2-7 | TRBV27 | CASSLPGHTYEQYF
few | 15 | TRBJ1-6 | TRBV9 | CASSAHLYLNSPLHF
NA | 15 | TRBJ1-5 | TRBV19 | CASKTGGVSNQPQHF
NA | 15 | TRBJ2-7 | TRBV18 | CASSFVEDGGYEQYF
NA | 12 | TRBJ1-1 | TRBV12-5 | CASGPYLTEAFF
NA | 15 | TRBJ2-3 | TRBV27 | CASSSWTDSTDTQYF
NA | 14 | TRBJ2-3 | TRBV4-3 | CASSQVGGADTQYF
NA | 16 | TRBJ2-3 | TRBV6-5 | CASSYTWGEQADTQYF
few | 14 | TRBJ1-2 | TRBV29-1 | CSVTDTETNYGYTF
NA | 12 | TRBJ2-1 | TRBV5-6 | CASSLGGGEQFF
many | 13 | TRBJ2-1 | TRBV6-1 | CASGGLSYNEQFF
NA | 14 | TRBJ2-7 | TRBV6-1 | CASSVDRGLYEQYF
NA | 15 | TRBJ2-2 | TRBV4-1 | CASSQVKGGTGELFF
once | 13 | TRBJ2-3 | TRBV29-1 | CSVVRPYTDTQYF
once | 13 | TRBJ2-1 | TRBV2 | CASKGDSGDEQFF
few | 12 | TRBJ2-7 | TRBV29-1 | CSVRGGSYEQYF
NA | 15 | TRBJ2-3 | TRBV6-4 | CASSDSSGATDTQYF
NA | 15 | TRBJ2-1 | TRBV5-1 | CASSPRMGTWNEQFF
NA | 12 | TRBJ1-4 | TRBV7-9 | CASSWADEKLFF
NA | 15 | TRBJ2-5 | TRBV2 | CASTKYRDYEETQYF
NA | 15 | TRBJ1-6 | TRBV27 | CASSFSRQGNSPLHF
NA | 15 | TRBJ2-1 | TRBV6-1 | CASQSGGRSYNEQFF
NA | 16 | TRBJ1-2 | TRBV4-1 | CASSQDRETLGYGYTF
few | 14 | TRBJ1-1 | TRBV27 | CASSHLGGNTEAFF
few | 16 | TRBJ2-7 | TRBV5-6 | CASSLRDRGIKNEQYF
NA | 15 | TRBJ2-7 | TRBV27 | CASSTTGTGSYEQYF
NA | 15 | TRBJ1-1 | TRBV15 | CATSIGEYRNTEAFF
NA | 14 | TRBJ1-2 | TRBV30 | CAWSPRTAPYGYTF
NA | 14 | TRBJ2-7 | TRBV7-9 | CASSLASGGDEQYF
NA | 13 | TRBJ1-2 | TRBV13 | CASSLGQGGGYTF
NA | 11 | TRBJ1-2 | TRBV29-1 | CSVDGDYGYTF
NA | 11 | TRBJ1-1 | TRBV30 | CAWTLGTEAFF
NA | 12 | TRBJ2-5 | TRBV18 | CASSTAQETQYF
once | 15 | TRBJ2-7 | TRBV29-1 | CSVESRRDRAYEQYF